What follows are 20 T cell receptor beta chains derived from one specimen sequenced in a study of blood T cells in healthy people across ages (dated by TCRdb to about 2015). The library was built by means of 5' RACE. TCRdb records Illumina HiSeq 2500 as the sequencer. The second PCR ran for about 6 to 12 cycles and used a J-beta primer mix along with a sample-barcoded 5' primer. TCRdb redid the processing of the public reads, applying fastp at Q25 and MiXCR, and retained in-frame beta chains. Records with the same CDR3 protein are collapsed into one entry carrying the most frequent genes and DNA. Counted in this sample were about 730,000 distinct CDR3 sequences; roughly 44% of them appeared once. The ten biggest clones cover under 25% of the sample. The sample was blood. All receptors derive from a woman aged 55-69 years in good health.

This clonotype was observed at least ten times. In DNA, the CDR3 is TGTGCCAGCAGTTTTGTCCGGGAGACCCAGTACTTC. This encodes CASSFVRETQYF. V is TRBV12-3 or TRBV12-4 and J is TRBJ2-5; D is unclear. V lost 3 bases to trimming and J lost 5 bases, with 7 bases between them. CDR3 length: 12 residues.

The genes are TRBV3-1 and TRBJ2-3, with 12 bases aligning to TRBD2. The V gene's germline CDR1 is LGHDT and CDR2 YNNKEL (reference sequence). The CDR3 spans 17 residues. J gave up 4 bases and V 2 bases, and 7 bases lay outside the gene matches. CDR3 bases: TGTGCCAGCAGCCAACTAGCGGGGGGGCCGGGCGCAGATACGCAGTATTTT. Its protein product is CASSQLAGGPGADTQYF.

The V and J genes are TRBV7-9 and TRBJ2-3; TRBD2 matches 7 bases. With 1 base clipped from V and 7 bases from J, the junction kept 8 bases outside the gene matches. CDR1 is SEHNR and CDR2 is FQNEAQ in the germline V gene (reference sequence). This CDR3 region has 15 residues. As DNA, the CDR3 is TGTGCCAGCAGCTTAGACGGACTAGGGAGACATACGCAGTATTTT. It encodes CASSLDGLGRHTQYF.

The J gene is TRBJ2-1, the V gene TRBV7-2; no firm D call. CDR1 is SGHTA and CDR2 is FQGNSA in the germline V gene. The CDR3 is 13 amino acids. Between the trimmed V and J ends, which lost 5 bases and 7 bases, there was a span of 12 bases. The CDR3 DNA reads TGTGCCAGCAGCGTAGGCCCGGAGAATGAGCAGTTCTTC. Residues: CASSVGPENEQFF.

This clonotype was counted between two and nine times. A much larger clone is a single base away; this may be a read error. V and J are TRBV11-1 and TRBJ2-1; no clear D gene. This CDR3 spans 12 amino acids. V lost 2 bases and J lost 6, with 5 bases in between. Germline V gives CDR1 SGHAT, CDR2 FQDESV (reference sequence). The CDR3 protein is CASSLSLNEQFF. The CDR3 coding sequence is TGTGCCAGCAGCTTAAGCCTCAATGAGCAGTTCTTC.

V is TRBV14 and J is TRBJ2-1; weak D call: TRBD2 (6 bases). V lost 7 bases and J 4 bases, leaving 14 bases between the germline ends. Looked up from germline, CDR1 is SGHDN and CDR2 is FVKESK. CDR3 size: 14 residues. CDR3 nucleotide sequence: TGTGCCAGCAAAATTCTAGCGAGATACAATGAGCAGTTCTTC. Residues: CASKILARYNEQFF.

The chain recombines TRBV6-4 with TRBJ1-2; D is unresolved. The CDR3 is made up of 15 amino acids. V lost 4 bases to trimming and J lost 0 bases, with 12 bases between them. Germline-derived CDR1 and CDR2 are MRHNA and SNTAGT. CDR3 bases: TGTGCCAGCAGTGTCGAACAAGGGACTAACTATGGCTACACCTTC. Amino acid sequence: CASSVEQGTNYGYTF.

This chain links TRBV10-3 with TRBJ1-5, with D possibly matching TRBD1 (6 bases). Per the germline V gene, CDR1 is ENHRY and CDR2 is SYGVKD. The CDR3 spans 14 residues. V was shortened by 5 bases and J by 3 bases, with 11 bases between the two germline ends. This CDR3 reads CAISPTGDNQPQHF. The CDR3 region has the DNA TGTGCCATCAGTCCGACAGGAGACAATCAGCCCCAGCATTTT.

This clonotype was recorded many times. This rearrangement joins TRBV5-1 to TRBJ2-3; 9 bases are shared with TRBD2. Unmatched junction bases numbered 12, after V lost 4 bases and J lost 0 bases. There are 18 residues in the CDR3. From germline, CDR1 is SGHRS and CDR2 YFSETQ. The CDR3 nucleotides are TGCGCCAGCAGCCCCGCAAGCGGGGGGTCCGGTAGCACAGATACGCAGTATTTT. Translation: CASSPASGGSGSTDTQYF.

This chain's CDR3 is CASRPGSSGRDTQYF. Written as DNA, the CDR3 is TGTGCCAGCAGACCTGGGAGTAGCGGGAGAGATACGCAGTATTTT. V and J are TRBV12-3 or TRBV12-4 and TRBJ2-3; 9 bases agree with TRBD2. The ends lost 6 bases at V and 5 bases at J; junction bases unmatched: 9. The CDR3 is 15 amino acids.

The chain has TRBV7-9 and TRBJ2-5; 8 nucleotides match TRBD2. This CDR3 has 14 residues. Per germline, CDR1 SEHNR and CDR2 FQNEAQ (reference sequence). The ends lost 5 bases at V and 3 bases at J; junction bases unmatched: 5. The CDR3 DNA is TGTGCCAGCAGCCCTGGGACTAGGAAAGAGACCCAGTACTTC. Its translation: CASSPGTRKETQYF.

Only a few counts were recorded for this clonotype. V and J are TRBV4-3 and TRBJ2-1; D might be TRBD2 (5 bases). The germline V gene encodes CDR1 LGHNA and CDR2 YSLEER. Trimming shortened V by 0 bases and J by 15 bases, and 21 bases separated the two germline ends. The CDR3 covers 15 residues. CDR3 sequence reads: CASSQDSEPVPLPFF. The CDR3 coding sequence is TGCGCCAGCAGCCAAGATAGCGAGCCAGTCCCCCTACCGTTCTTC.

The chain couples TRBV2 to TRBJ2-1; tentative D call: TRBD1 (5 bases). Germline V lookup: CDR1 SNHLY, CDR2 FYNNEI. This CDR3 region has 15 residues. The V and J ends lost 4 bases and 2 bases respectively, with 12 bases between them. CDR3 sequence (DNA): TGTGCCAGCAGTGTCCGCAGGGTAACCTACAATGAGCAGTTCTTC. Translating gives CASSVRRVTYNEQFF.

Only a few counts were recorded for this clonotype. CDR3 region: CASSLGIGANVLTF. The CDR3 DNA sequence: TGTGCCAGCAGTTTAGGAATAGGGGCCAACGTCCTGACTTTC. The chain carries TRBV12-3 or TRBV12-4 and TRBJ2-6; the D is unclear. CDR3 length: 14 amino acids. V lost 1 base, J lost 4 bases, and 5 bases lay in between.

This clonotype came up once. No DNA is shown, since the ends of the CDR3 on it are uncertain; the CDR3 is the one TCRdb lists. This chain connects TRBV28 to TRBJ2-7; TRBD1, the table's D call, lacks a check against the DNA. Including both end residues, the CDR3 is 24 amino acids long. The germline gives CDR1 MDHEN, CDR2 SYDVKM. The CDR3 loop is CASSSGTENEKLFFGSGTQETQYF.

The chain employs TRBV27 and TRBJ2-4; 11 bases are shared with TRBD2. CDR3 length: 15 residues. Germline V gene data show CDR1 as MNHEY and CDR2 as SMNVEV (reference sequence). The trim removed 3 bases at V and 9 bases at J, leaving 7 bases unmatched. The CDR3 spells CASSFLTSGTGIQYF. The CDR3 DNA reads TGTGCCAGCAGTTTTTTGACTAGCGGGACGGGCATTCAGTACTTC.

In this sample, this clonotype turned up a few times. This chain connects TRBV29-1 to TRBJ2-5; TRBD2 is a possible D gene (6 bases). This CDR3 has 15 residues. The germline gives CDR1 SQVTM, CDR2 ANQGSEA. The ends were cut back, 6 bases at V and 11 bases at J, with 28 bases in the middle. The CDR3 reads CSVRRGQGAVREQYF. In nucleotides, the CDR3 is TGCAGCGTGCGCCGCGGTCAAGGGGCGGTTCGGGAGCAGTACTTC.

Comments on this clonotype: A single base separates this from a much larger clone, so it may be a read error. The DNA for the CDR3 is TGCGCCAGCAGCCAAGCCCAACTGGGGTACAATGAGCAGTACTTC. This translates into CASSQAQLGYNEQYF. V usage is TRBV4-3 and J usage is TRBJ2-5; no clear D gene. Germline-derived CDR1 and CDR2 are LGHNA and YSLEER. This CDR3 has 15 residues. The V end was cut by 1 base, the J end by 11 bases, with 20 bases between.

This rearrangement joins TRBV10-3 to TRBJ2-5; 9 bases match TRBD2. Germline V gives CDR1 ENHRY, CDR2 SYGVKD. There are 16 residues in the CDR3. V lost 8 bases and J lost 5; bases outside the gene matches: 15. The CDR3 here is CAISGTAGGPDETQYF. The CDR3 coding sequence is TGTGCCATCTCCGGGACCGCGGGAGGGCCGGATGAGACCCAGTACTTC.

CDR3 in amino acids: CASSSGGTGSYGYTF. The DNA of the CDR3 is TGTGCCAGCAGCTCGGGAGGGACAGGGAGCTATGGCTACACCTTC. The rearrangement uses TRBV7-2 and TRBJ1-2; 9 nucleotides agree with TRBD1. The CDR3 consists of 15 residues. Germline CDR1 is SGHTA and CDR2 is FQGNSA. After removal of 4 bases from V and 4 bases from J, the junction contained 7 bases not matched to a gene.